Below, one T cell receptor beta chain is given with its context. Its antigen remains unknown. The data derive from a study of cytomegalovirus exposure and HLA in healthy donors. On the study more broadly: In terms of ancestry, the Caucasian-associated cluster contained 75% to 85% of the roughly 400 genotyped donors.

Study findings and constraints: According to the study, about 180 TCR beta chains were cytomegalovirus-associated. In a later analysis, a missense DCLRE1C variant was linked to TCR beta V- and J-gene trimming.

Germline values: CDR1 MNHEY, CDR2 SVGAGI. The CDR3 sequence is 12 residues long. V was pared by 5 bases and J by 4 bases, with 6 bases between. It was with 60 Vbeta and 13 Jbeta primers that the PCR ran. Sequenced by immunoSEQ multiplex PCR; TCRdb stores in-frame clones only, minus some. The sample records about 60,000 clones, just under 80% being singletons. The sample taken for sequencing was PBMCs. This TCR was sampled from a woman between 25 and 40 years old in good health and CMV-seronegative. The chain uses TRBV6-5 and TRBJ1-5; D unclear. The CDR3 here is CASSRPNQPQHF. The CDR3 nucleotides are TGTGCCAGCAGTCGTCCGAATCAGCCCCAGCATTTT.